These 3 T cell receptor beta chains were sequenced from one sample in a study of spatial heterogeneity in lung cancer (dated by TCRdb to between 2019 and 2020). Here is what the overall study found, with its caveats: The tumor nonsynonymous mutation count correlated with the number of expanded alpha and beta TCRs within the tumor.

The meaning of the sample's time point label: sample taken at primary tumor resection. No antigen has been identified for these receptors. Libraries came from 5' RACE. The instrument given in TCRdb is NextSeq 500. The public reads were quality trimmed at Q25 with fastp and then assembled into clones with MiXCR by TCRdb, keeping productive beta chains. Entries are consolidated by CDR3 protein sequence, retaining the most common genes and DNA. For this sample there are about 5,300 distinct CDR3 sequences; roughly 7.4% appear just once. The top ten clonotypes cover 45% to 50% of the sample. The sequencing used lung tumor tissue, collected at surgery. The source of these receptors is a male donor with early-stage non-small cell lung cancer.

The sample holds many counts of this clonotype. J is TRBJ2-5 and V is TRBV12-3 or TRBV12-4; D is possibly TRBD2 (7 bases). The V gene lost 2 bases and the J gene lost 3 bases, with 13 bases spanning the gap. The CDR3 is 15 amino acids. The CDR3 DNA reads TGTGCCAGCAGTTTAAGGGGGGGGGCCGAAGAGACCCAGTACTTC. Translated, it gives CASSLRGGAEETQYF.

This clonotype is termed medium-sized. V usage is TRBV28 and J usage is TRBJ2-7; weak D call: TRBD1 (5 bases). This CDR3 is 14 amino acids long. Trimming removed 6 bases from V and 3 bases from J, with 15 bases in between. Looked up from germline, CDR1 is MDHEN and CDR2 is SYDVKM. The CDR3 region is CASRPGQNIYEQYF. In DNA form, the CDR3 reads TGTGCCAGCAGGCCTGGACAAAATATCTACGAGCAGTACTTC.

DNA for the CDR3: TGTGCCAGCAGTGACTCGACTAGCGGGGGGGCCGTAGATACGCAGTATTTT. Encoded protein: CASSDSTSGGAVDTQYF. The gene calls are TRBV6-4 and TRBJ2-3, with 14 bases that match TRBD2. Germline V gives CDR1 MRHNA, CDR2 SNTAGT. V lost 0 bases to trimming and J lost 5 bases; unmatched junction nucleotides: 4. This CDR3 has 17 amino acids.